This is a list of T cell receptor beta chains from one sample in a study of T cell changes during pregnancy in multiple sclerosis. TCRdb's copy holds only in-frame clones and misses some; the assay was immunoSEQ multiplex PCR. Among 95,000 to 100,000 clones listed, 75% to 95% were seen once. Sample: peripheral blood, taken in the second trimester of pregnancy. Every receptor here comes from a female donor with multiple sclerosis, enrolled in a pregnancy study. The CDR3 runs from the conserved cysteine through the conserved F or W.

>TRBJ1-4|14|TRBV18
CASSPIGVNEKLFF
>TRBJ1-4|15|TRBV5-1
CASSLDGRPNEKLFF
>TRBJ2-7|15|TRBV2
CASSGAGTEPYEQYF
>TRBJ2-7|13|TRBV5-4
CASSLSGGLEQYF
>TRBJ2-1|13|TRBV6-5
CASSYPTGGEQFF
>TRBJ2-7|14|TRBV5-4
CASSLGLVSYEQYF
>TRBJ2-5|13|TRBV19
CASSIEGGETQYF
>TRBJ2-2|16|TRBV2
CASSEPRGHGTGELFF
>TRBJ2-5|17|TRBV6-1
CASSELGATDRQETQYF
>TRBJ2-5|12|TRBV27
CASSPLGETQYF
>TRBJ2-7|14|TRBV28
CASSLAGSDYEQYF
>TRBJ2-3|18|TRBV5-1
CASSSGLAGGSSTDTQYF
>TRBJ2-5|11|TRBV29-1
CSVTSGETQYF
>TRBJ2-3|13|TRBV4-2
CASSPQGQDTQYF
>TRBJ2-7|14|TRBV9
CASSRDRGQNEQYF
>TRBJ2-7|15|TRBV4-1
CASSQSGTGTYEQYF
>TRBJ2-5|12|TRBV5-1
CASSLLQETQYF
>TRBJ1-2|16|TRBV5-1
CASSFKDRGVFDGYTF
>TRBJ2-5|13|TRBV4-1
CASSLTGGETQYF
>TRBJ1-4|14|TRBV5-6
CASSPGGANEKLFF
>TRBJ1-5|17|TRBV6-1
CASSEGQGAPFGQPQHF
>TRBJ2-7|12|TRBV28
CASSPRLYEQYF
>TRBJ1-1|17|TRBV10-2
CASSESWGGIMNTEAFF
>TRBJ2-1|15|TRBV7-2
CASSPTSGTPYEQFF
>TRBJ2-1|15|TRBV5-1
CASSLPQGADNEQFF
>TRBJ2-7|19|TRBV1
CTSSQGWTNSGELSYEQYF
>TRBJ2-1|14|TRBV13
CASRRQGRNNEQFF
>TRBJ1-2|13|TRBV5-5
CASSLTGTYGYTF
>TRBJ2-7|12|TRBV5-1
CASSKDRREQYF
>TRBJ2-7|15|TRBV10-2
CASSEPPGGTYEQYF
>TRBJ2-5|15|TRBV25-1
CASSDTSTIWETQYF
>TRBJ1-5|15|TRBV27
CAAGSPTRGNQPQHF
>TRBJ2-7|13|TRBV11-3
CASSYKAGVEQYF
>TRBJ1-1|15|TRBV4-3
CASSQDDSLNTEAFF
>TRBJ1-3|14|TRBV6-5
CASRKQGSGNTIYF
>TRBJ2-2|16|TRBV7-6
CASSDGTSGIFGELFF
>TRBJ2-1|14|TRBV15
CATSRGELATKQFF
>TRBJ2-3|12|TRBV6-5
CASSYERDTQYF
>TRBJ2-1|13|TRBV7-9
CASSSPTGNEQFF
>TRBJ2-7|14|TRBV5-6
CASSLVSGWGEQYF
>TRBJ2-1|15|TRBV27
CASTMTSGSSGEQFF
>TRBJ2-5|14|TRBV9
CASSTGGLQETQYF
>TRBJ2-7|17|TRBV7-2
CASSSWTSGIPFYEQYF
>TRBJ1-4|14|TRBV5-1
CASSPAQGGEKLFF
>TRBJ1-2|13|TRBV7-2
CASSPQGGYGYTF
>TRBJ2-6|19|TRBV5-5
CASSYSGSGRGSGANVLTF
>TRBJ2-7|12|TRBV29-1
CSGETSGNEQYF
>TRBJ2-7|13|TRBV7-2
CASSFSGRPEQYF
>TRBJ2-5|13|TRBV7-9
CASSHPVVETQYF
>TRBJ1-1|14|TRBV6-6
CASRRDRENTEAFF
>TRBJ2-7|14|TRBV6-5
CATSPGTALPEQYF
>TRBJ2-2|23|TRBV14
CASSQDTAQRDRDMKPNTGELFF
>TRBJ2-3|15|TRBV7-9
CASSHPLAGRDTQYF
>TRBJ2-7|14|TRBV30
CAWSGSGYSGEQYF
>TRBJ1-1|15|TRBV6-5
CASSLPTGQNTEAFF
>TRBJ1-2|15|TRBV6-1
CASSEPGKLKGGYTF
>TRBJ2-6|14|TRBV7-9
CASSLGGGRVVLTF
>TRBJ1-2|14|TRBV10-3
CAINSQGAPYGYTF
>TRBJ1-2|14|TRBV5-4
CASSLGAVGYGYTF
>TRBJ2-1|15|TRBV6-5
CASSYGGPPNNEQFF